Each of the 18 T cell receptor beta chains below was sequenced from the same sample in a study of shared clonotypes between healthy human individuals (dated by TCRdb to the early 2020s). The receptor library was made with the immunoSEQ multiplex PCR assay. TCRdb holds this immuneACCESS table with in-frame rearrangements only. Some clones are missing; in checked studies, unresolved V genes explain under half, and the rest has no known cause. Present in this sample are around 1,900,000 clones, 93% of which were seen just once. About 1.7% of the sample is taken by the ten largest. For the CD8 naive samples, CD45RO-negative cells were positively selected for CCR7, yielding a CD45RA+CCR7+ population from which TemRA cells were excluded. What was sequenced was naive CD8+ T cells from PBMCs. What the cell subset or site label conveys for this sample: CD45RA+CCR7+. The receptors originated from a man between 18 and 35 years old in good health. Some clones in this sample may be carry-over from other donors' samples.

The DNA of the CDR3 is TGTGCCAGCGGGGCGGGACAGGGGTGGCACGAGCAGTACTTC. This codes for CASGAGQGWHEQYF. The V and J genes are TRBV27 and TRBJ2-7, with 10 bases aligning to TRBD1. Germline assignment: CDR1 MNHEY and CDR2 SMNVEV (reference sequence). The CDR3 extends over 14 amino acids. Trimming took 8 bases from V and 5 from J; bases not matched to a gene: 9.

Here the CDR3 reads CASSLASDVEQFF. The DNA for the CDR3 is TGCGCCAGCAGCTTGGCTAGCGATGTGGAGCAGTTCTTC. The V gene is TRBV5-1, the J gene TRBJ2-1; D is possibly TRBD2 (6 bases). Germline V lookup: CDR1 SGHRS, CDR2 YFSETQ. Trimming left V 0 bases short and J 10 bases short, with 11 bases between. The CDR3 is 13 amino acids. The full variable domain, its missing parts supplied by reference TRBV5-1 and TRBJ2-1, is KAGVTQTPRYLIKTRGQQVTLSCSPISGHRSVSWYQQTPGQGLQFLFEYFSETQRNKGNFPGRFSGRQFSNSRSEMNVSTLELGDSALYLCASSLASDVEQFFGPGTRLTVL.

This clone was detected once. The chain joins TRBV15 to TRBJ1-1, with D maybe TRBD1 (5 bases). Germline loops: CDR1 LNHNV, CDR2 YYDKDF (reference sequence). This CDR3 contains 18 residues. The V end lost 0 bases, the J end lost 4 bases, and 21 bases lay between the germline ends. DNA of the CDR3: TGTGCCACCAGCAGAGATAGAAGGGGCCCCGCGCGGGGCACTGAAGCTTTCTTT. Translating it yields CATSRDRRGPARGTEAFF.

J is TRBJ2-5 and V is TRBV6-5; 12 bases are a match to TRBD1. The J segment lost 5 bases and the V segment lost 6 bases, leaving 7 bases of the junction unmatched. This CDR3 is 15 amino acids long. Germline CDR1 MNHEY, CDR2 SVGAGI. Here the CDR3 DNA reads TGTGCCAGCAGCGGGACAGGGGGCAGGGTGGAGACCCAGTACTTC. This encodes CASSGTGGRVETQYF.

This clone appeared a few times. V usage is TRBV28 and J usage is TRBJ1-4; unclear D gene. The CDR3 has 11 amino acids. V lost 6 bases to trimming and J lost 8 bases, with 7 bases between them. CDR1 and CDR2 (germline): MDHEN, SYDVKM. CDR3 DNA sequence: TGTGCCAGCAGGATAAGGGAAAAACTGTTTTTT. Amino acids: CASRIREKLFF.

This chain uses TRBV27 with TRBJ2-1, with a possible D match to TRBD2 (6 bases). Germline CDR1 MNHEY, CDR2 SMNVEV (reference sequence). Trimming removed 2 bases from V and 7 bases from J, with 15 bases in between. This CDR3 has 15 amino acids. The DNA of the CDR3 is TGTGCCAGCAGTTTACGGGAGCTCTCCCAAAATGAGCAGTTCTTC. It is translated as CASSLRELSQNEQFF.

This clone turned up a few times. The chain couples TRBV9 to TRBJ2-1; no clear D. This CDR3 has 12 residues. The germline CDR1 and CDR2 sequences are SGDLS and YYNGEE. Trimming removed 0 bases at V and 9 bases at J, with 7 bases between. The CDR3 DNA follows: TGTGCCAGCAGCGTAGGTTTAGGTGAGCAGTTCTTC. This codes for CASSVGLGEQFF.

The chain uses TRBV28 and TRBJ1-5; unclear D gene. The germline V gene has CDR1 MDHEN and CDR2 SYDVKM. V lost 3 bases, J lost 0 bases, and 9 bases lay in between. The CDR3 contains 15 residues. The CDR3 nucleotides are TGTGCCAGCAGTTTCGCCGGAAATAGCAATCAGCCCCAGCATTTT. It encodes CASSFAGNSNQPQHF.

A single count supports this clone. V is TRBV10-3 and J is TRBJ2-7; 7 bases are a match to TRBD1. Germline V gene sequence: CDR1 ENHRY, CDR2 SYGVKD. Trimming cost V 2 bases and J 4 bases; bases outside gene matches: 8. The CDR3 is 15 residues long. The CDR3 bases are TGTGCCATCAGTGAGCCGACAGGGTCTTGGTACGAGCAGTACTTC. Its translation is CAISEPTGSWYEQYF.

The DNA of the CDR3 is TGTGCCAGCAGCCACTCTTATTCACGGCCCACAGATACGCAGTATTTT. Its protein is CASSHSYSRPTDTQYF. V is TRBV14 and J is TRBJ2-3, with D unresolved. Per germline, CDR1 SGHDN and CDR2 FVKESK. V shed 3 bases and J shed 2 bases, with 15 bases lying between them. CDR3 length: 16 amino acids.

CDR3 in amino acids: CASSLGRPSNQPQHF. CDR3 DNA sequence: TGTGCCAGCAGTTTAGGACGTCCTAGCAATCAGCCCCAGCATTTT. The chain uses TRBV27 and TRBJ1-5; D remains ambiguous. Between the trimmed V and J ends, which lost 2 bases and 0 bases, there was a span of 8 bases. CDR3 size: 15 residues. Germline V CDR1 and CDR2: MNHEY, SMNVEV (reference sequence).

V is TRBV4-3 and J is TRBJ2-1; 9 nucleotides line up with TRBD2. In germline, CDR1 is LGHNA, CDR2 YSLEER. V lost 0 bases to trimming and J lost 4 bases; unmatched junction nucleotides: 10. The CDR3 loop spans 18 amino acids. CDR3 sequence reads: CASSQDFLLAGGYNEQFF. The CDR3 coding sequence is TGCGCCAGCAGCCAAGATTTTTTGCTGGCGGGAGGGTACAATGAGCAGTTCTTC.

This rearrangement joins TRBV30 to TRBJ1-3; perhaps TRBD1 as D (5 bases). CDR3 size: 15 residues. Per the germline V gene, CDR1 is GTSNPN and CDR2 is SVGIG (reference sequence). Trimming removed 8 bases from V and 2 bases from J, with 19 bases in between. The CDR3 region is CALRDLQIAGNTIYF. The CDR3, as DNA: TGTGCCCTCCGGGACCTCCAGATCGCTGGAAACACCATATATTTT. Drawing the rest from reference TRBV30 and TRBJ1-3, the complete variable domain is SQTIHQWPATLVQPVGSPLSLECTVEGTSNPNLYWYRQAAGRGLQLLFYSVGIGQISSEVPQNLSASRPQDRQFILSSKKLLLSDSGFYLCALRDLQIAGNTIYFGEGSWLTVV.

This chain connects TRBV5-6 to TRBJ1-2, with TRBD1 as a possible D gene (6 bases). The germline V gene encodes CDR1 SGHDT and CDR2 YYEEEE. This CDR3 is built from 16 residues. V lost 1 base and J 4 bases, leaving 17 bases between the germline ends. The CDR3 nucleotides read TGTGCCAGCAGCTTGCTGCGCCCGACAGGTCCCTATGGCTACACCTTC. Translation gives CASSLLRPTGPYGYTF.

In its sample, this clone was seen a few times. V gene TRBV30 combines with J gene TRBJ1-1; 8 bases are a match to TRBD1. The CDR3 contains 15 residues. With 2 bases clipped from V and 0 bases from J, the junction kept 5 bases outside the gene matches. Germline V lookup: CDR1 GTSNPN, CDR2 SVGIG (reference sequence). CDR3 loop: CAWSWGQEMNTEAFF. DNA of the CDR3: TGTGCCTGGAGTTGGGGACAGGAGATGAACACTGAAGCTTTCTTT.

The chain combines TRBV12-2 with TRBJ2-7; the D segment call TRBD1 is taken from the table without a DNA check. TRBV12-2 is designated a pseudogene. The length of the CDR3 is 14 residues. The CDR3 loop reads CASRAGQGSYEQYF. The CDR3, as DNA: TGTGCAAGTCGCGCGGGACAGGGGTCCTACGAGCAGTACTTC.

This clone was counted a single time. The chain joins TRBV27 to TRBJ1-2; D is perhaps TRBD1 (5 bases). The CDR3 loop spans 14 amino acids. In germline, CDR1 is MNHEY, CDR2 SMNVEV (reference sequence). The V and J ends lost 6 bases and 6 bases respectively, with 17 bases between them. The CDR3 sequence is CASRWGGVSNGYTF. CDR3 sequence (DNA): TGTGCCAGCAGATGGGGGGGGGTATCAAATGGCTACACCTTC.

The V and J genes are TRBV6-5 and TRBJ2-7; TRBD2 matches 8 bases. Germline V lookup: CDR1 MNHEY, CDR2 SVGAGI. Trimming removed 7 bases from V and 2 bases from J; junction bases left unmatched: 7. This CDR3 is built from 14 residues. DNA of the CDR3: TGTGCCAGCACTTCGGGGGGGGGAGCCTACGAGCAGTACTTC. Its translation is CASTSGGGAYEQYF.